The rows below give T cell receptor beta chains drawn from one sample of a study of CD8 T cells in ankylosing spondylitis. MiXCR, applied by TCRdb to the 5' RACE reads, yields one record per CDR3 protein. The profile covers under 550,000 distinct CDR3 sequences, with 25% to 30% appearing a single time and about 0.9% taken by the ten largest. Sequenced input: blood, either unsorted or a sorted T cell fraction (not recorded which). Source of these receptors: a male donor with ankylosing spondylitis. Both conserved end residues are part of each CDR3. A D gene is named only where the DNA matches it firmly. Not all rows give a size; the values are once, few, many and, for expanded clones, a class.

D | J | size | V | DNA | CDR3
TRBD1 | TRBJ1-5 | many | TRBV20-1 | TGCAGTGCTTTCGTTAGGACAGGGTGGGATCAGCCCCAGCATTTT | CSAFVRTGWDQPQHF
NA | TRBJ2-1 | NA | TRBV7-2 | TGTGCCAGCAGCAGTGCCTCGGCGGGAAGGGTGCAGTTCTTC | CASSSASAGRVQFF
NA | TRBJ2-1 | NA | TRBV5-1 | TGCGCCAGCAGCTGGGGGGCCCCGAGGCCGAATGAGCAGTTCTTC | CASSWGAPRPNEQFF
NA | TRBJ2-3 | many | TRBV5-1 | TGCGCCAGCAGCTTGGAAGTGGCGGGACCGACAGATACGCAGTATTTT | CASSLEVAGPTDTQYF
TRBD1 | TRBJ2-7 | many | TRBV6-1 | TGTGCCAGCAGTCGGACAGGGTCCTCCTACGAGCAGTACTTC | CASSRTGSSYEQYF
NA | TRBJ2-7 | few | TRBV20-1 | TGCAGTGCTAGAGCACCCCTAGGGCCGTACGAGCAGTACTTC | CSARAPLGPYEQYF
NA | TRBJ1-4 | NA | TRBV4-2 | TGTGCCAGCAGCCAAGAGGGAGACTACAATGAAAAACTGTTTTTT | CASSQEGDYNEKLFF
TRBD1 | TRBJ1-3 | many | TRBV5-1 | TGCGCCAGCAGCCTGGGACAGCCAAGCTCTGGAAACACCATATATTTT | CASSLGQPSSGNTIYF
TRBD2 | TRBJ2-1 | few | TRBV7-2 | TGTGCCAGCAGCTCCAAAGCGGGGGTCTACAATGAGCAGTTCTTC | CASSSKAGVYNEQFF
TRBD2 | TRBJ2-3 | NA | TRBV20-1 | TGCAGTGCTAGGACTAGCGGAACTAGCACAGATACGCAGTATTTT | CSARTSGTSTDTQYF
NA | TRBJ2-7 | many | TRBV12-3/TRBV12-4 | TGTGCCAGCAGTTCCAACATAGCGGCCTCCTACGAGCAGTACTTC | CASSSNIAASYEQYF
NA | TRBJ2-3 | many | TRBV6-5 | TGTGCCAGCAGTTTACCGGGAGCGCCAGATACGCAGTATTTT | CASSLPGAPDTQYF
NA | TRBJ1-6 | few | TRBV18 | TGTGCCAGCTCACCAGGTCCAGGGCTTTCACCCCTCCACTTT | CASSPGPGLSPLHF
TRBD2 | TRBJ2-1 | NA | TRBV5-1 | TGCGCCAGCAAGAAGACTAGCGGGAGCTACAATGAGCAGTTCTTC | CASKKTSGSYNEQFF
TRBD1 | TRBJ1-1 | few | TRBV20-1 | TGCAGTGCCCGAGTACAGGGGTGGTCTGAAGCTTTCTTT | CSARVQGWSEAFF
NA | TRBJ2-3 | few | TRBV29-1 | TGCAGCGTTGATCGGGTCTCGGGGGGCACGGATACGCAGTATTTT | CSVDRVSGGTDTQYF
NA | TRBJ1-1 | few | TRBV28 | TGTGCCAGCAGTTTACTACCGACACCCTACACTGAAGCTTTCTTT | CASSLLPTPYTEAFF
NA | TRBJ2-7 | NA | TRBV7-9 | TGTGCCAGCAGCATAAACTACTACGAGCAGTACTTC | CASSINYYEQYF
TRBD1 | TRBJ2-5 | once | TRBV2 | TGTGCCAGCAGAGACAGGGGGCCCGAGACCCAGTACTTC | CASRDRGPETQYF
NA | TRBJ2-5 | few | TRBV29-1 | TGCAGCGTTGAACTTGGTGGGTTCCAAGAGACCCAGTACTTC | CSVELGGFQETQYF
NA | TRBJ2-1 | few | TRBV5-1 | TGCGCCAGCTTGGGACTGCACAATGAGCAGTTCTTC | CASLGLHNEQFF
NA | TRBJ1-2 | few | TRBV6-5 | TGTGCCAGCAGTTACAGGGGGTTAAACTATGGCTACACCTTC | CASSYRGLNYGYTF
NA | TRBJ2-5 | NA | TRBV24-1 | TGTGCCACCAGTGATTCCAGGGGCCTGGAGACCCAGTACTTC | CATSDSRGLETQYF
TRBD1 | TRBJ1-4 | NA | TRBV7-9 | TGTGCCAGTACCGATTGGACAGGGGATAATGAAAAACTGTTTTTT | CASTDWTGDNEKLFF
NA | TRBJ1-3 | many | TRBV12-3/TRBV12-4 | TGTGCCAGCACACGGGACTCTGGGCCTGGAAACACCATATATTTT | CASTRDSGPGNTIYF
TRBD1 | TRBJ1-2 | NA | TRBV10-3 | TGTGCCATCAGTCCTGGACAGGGAGGATATGGCTACACCTTC | CAISPGQGGYGYTF
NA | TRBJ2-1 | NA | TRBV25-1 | TGTGCCAGCAGTGCCCACGGCTACAATGAGCAGTTCTTC | CASSAHGYNEQFF
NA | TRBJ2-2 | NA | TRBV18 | TGTGCCAGCTCGGCCCCCCTGGGCGGGGAGCTGTTTTTT | CASSAPLGGELFF
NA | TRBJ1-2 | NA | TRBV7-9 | TGTGCCAGCAGCCAACCCATTGGCTACACCTTC | CASSQPIGYTF
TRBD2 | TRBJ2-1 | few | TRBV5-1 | TGCGCCAGCAGCGTCCTAGCGGGAGAGCACAATGAGCAGTTCTTC | CASSVLAGEHNEQFF
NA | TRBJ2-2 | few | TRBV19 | TGTGCCAGTAGAAAAGGGGCAAACACCGGGGAGCTGTTTTTT | CASRKGANTGELFF
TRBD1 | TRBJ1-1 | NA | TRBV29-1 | TGCAGCGTCCTACGACAGGGGGAGAGGACTGAAGCTTTCTTT | CSVLRQGERTEAFF
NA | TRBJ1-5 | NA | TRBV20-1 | TGCAGTGCTAGAGATCGACGAACAGGAGCCAATCAGCCCCAGCATTTT | CSARDRRTGANQPQHF
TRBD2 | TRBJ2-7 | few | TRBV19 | TGTGCCAGTACCCAAGGGACTAGCGGCTACGAGCAGTACTTC | CASTQGTSGYEQYF
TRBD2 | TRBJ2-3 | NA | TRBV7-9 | TGTGCCAGCAGCTTAATGTGGGGAGGGGATACGCAGTATTTT | CASSLMWGGDTQYF
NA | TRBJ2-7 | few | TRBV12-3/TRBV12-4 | TGTGCCAGCAGTTTAGCGCTCGGCGGAAGGAACTACGAGCAGTACTTC | CASSLALGGRNYEQYF
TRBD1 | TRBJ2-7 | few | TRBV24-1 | TGTGCCACCAGTGAAGGACAGGGAAGGGAGCAGTACTTC | CATSEGQGREQYF
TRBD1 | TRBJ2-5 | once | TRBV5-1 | TGCGCCAGCATCAAGGGACAGGGTGGAGAGACCCAGTACTTC | CASIKGQGGETQYF
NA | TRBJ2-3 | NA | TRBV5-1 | TGCGCCAGCAGCTTGGAAACCCCAGGAACAGATACGCAGTATTTT | CASSLETPGTDTQYF
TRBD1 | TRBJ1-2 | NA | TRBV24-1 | TGTGCCACCAGTGATGGAGCCGGGACAGGGGCTCTCTATGGCTACACCTTC | CATSDGAGTGALYGYTF
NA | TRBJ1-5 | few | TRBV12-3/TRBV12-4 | TGTGCCAGCAGTTTGGGGGGAGAAAATCAGCCCCAGCATTTT | CASSLGGENQPQHF
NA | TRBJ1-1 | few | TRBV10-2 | TGCGCCAGCAGTGATGTAGGGCGGGCTTTCTTT | CASSDVGRAFF
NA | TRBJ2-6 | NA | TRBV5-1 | TGCGCCAGCAGCTTGGGCCCGACAGCGAACTCTGGGGCCAACGTCCTGACTTTC | CASSLGPTANSGANVLTF
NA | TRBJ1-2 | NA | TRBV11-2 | TGTGCCAGCAGTCCCCGACTCGATTCCGGTGGCTACACCTTC | CASSPRLDSGGYTF
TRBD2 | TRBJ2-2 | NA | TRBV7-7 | TGTGCCAGCAGCTCCAGTAACGGGAGGACCGGGGAGCTGTTTTTT | CASSSSNGRTGELFF
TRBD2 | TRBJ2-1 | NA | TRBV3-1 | TGTGCCAGCAGCCAAGATGAGCGGGGGGCCTACAATGAGCAGTTCTTC | CASSQDERGAYNEQFF
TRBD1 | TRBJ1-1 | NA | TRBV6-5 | TGTGCCAGCAGTTACACAAGACAGGGTTCAGCTTTCTTT | CASSYTRQGSAFF
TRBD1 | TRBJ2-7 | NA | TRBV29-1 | TGCAGCGTTGAAGTCCGGACAGGGTGGACCTACGAGCAGTACTTC | CSVEVRTGWTYEQYF
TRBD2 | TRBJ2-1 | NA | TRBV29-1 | TGCAGCGTTGTGGGGACTACCTACAATGAGCAGTTCTTC | CSVVGTTYNEQFF
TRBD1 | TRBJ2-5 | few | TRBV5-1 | TGCGCCAGCACTACCCGGGGGACAGGGGAAGAGACCCAGTACTTC | CASTTRGTGEETQYF
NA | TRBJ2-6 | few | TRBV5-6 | TGTGCCAGCAGCCCTATGTCTGGGGCCAACGTCCTGACTTTC | CASSPMSGANVLTF
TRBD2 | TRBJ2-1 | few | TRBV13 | TGTGCCAGCAGCCCCGAGACTAGCGGGAGGATGTACAATGAGCAGTTCTTC | CASSPETSGRMYNEQFF
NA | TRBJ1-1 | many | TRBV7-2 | TGTGCCAGCAGCTCATACGGGGGGCACACTGAAGCTTTCTTT | CASSSYGGHTEAFF
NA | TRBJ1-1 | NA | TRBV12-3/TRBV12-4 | TGTGCCAGCAGCCCCGGGGCGGGGAACACTGAAGCTTTCTTT | CASSPGAGNTEAFF
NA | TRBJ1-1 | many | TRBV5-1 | TGCGCCAGCAGCTTGAGGACGGAGGACACTGAAGCTTTCTTT | CASSLRTEDTEAFF
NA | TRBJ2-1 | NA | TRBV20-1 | TGCAGTGCTAGCCCCGGGGCGTGGGGTGAGCAGTTCTTC | CSASPGAWGEQFF
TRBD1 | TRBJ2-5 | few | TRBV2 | TGTGCCAGCAGTGAAGAAGACAGGGGGCCGGAGACCCAGTACTTC | CASSEEDRGPETQYF